This TCR beta chain was captured by sequencing in a study of blood T cell repertoires in COVID-19. In the study overall: Acute and convalescent COVID-19 samples came from the United States, Italy and Spain. Nucleic acid was either cDNA or gDNA, and it came from T cells, B-cell-depleted T cells, or PBMCs.

Germline V lookup: CDR1 SGHVS, CDR2 FNYEAQ. CDR3 size: 15 residues. V lost 5 bases, J lost 4 bases, and 6 bases stayed unmatched. In the original processing: Amplified reference gene primers provided the basis for estimating nucleated cell counts. Clones were read by immunoSEQ multiplex PCR, and TCRdb kept only the in-frame ones, dropping some. V, J and clone size reflect that table, while D and trimming were determined from the DNA. The table records a few hundred thousand clones, about 89% of them present only once. The material sequenced was peripheral blood. The chain employs TRBV7-6 and TRBJ2-2; TRBD1 aligns across 8 bases. This TCR was sampled from a young man with acute or convalescent COVID-19. The CDR3, as DNA: TGTGCCAGCAGCCCCAGGACAGGGCCCACCGGGGAGCTGTTTTTT. Translation: CASSPRTGPTGELFF.